This TCR beta chain was documented in a study of cytomegalovirus exposure and HLA in healthy donors. Sequencing used immunoSEQ multiplex PCR; TCRdb keeps in-frame clones, though not all of them. The sample lists more than 300,000 clones; around 86% were seen once. The germline V gene has CDR1 KGHSH and CDR2 LQKENI. The V gene end was trimmed by 2 bases and the J gene end by 8 bases; junction bases not matched to a gene: 9. The CDR3 consists of 15 residues. The source is a woman aged 18-29 years in good health and CMV-seronegative. The chain is built from TRBV18 and TRBJ1-2, with 9 bases that match TRBD1. Material for sequencing was PBMCs. As DNA, the CDR3 is TGTGCCAGCTCACCATACGACAGGGGGAAAGTAGGCTACACCTTC. Its translation is CASSPYDRGKVGYTF.